Following are 23 T cell receptor beta chains from one sample sequenced in a study of blood T cell repertoires in COVID-19. Profiling relied on immunoSEQ multiplex PCR, and the TCRdb table lists in-frame clones only, not all of them. The table has some 260,000 clones, around 89% seen once. Sequenced material: PBMCs or T cells enriched from blood (not recorded which). These receptor sequences come from a middle-aged man who had recovered from COVID-19.

V usage is TRBV6-1 and J usage is TRBJ2-4, with TRBD1 identical over 7 bases. The CDR3 runs to 13 residues. CDR1 is MNHNS, CDR2 SASEGT, per germline. V gave up 3 bases and J gave up 8 bases; unmatched junction bases: 4. The CDR3 reads CASSDRGNDIQYF. CDR3 DNA: TGTGCCAGCAGTGACAGGGGGAACGACATTCAGTACTTC.

V gene TRBV18 combines with J gene TRBJ2-2; the D gene is possibly TRBD1 (6 bases). V gave up 6 bases and J gave up 6 bases, with 11 bases separating them. The germline CDR1 and CDR2 sequences are KGHSH and LQKENI. CDR3 size: 13 residues. The DNA for the CDR3 is TGTGCCAGCTCCCGACAGGAGTCCGGGGAGCTGTTTTTT. It encodes CASSRQESGELFF. The full variable domain, completed using reference TRBV18 and TRBJ2-2, is NAGVMQNPRHLVRRRGQEARLRCSPMKGHSHVYWYRQLPEEGLKFMVYLQKENIIDESGMPKERFSAEFPKEGPSILRIQQVVRGDSAAYFCASSRQESGELFFGEGSRLTVL.

The chain links TRBV2 to TRBJ2-1; no firm D call. Trimming took 5 bases from V and 9 from J, leaving 14 bases between them. The length of the CDR3 is 13 residues. Per germline, CDR1 SNHLY and CDR2 FYNNEI. This chain's CDR3 is CASSLLQYGEQFF. CDR3 sequence (DNA): TGTGCCAGCAGTCTTCTTCAGTATGGTGAGCAGTTCTTC.

This clone has only one observation. The chain uses TRBV7-9 and TRBJ1-6; weak D call: TRBD1 (6 bases). V was shortened by 1 base and J by 1 base, with 8 bases between the two germline ends. This CDR3 is built from 16 residues. The germline V gene has CDR1 SEHNR and CDR2 FQNEAQ (reference sequence). The CDR3, as DNA: TGTGCCAGCAGCTTAGATGGACAGTCCTATAATTCACCCCTCCACTTT. This encodes CASSLDGQSYNSPLHF.

This chain joins TRBV2 and TRBJ2-2; 9 nucleotides align to TRBD1. The CDR3 contains 16 residues. V shed 5 bases and J 0 bases; nucleotides not matched to a gene: 4. Germline V gene data show CDR1 as SNHLY and CDR2 as FYNNEI. DNA of the CDR3: TGTGCCAGCAGTCCCAGGGACAGGGCGAACACCGGGGAGCTGTTTTTT. It specifies CASSPRDRANTGELFF.

This rearrangement joins TRBV18 to TRBJ2-3; 8 bases align to TRBD2. This CDR3 is built from 15 residues. Germline CDR1 KGHSH, CDR2 LQKENI. V dropped 3 bases and J dropped 3; count of bases not matched to a gene: 5. CDR3 in DNA: TGTGCCAGCTCACCGAGCGGGAGATCGACAGATACGCAGTATTTT. It specifies CASSPSGRSTDTQYF.

The chain combines TRBV13 with TRBJ1-2, with 9 bases fitting TRBD1. The CDR3 totals 16 residues. J was trimmed by 7 bases and V by 1 base; bases with no gene match: 10. From germline, CDR1 is PRHDT and CDR2 FYEKMQ (reference sequence). CDR3 region: CASSLEGTGRQSGYTF. The CDR3 bases are TGTGCCAGCAGCTTAGAGGGGACAGGGCGCCAAAGTGGCTACACCTTC.

This clone has just a few counts. The J gene is TRBJ1-1, the V gene TRBV7-9; unclear D gene. In germline, CDR1 is SEHNR, CDR2 FQNEAQ (reference sequence). The CDR3 sequence is 14 residues long. V was trimmed by 5 bases and J by 6 bases, leaving 16 bases between them. The CDR3 DNA reads as TGTGCCAGCAGCCAGATGCTCGGGAGGCCTGAAGCTTTCTTT. Translating gives CASSQMLGRPEAFF.

The chain has TRBV6-1 and TRBJ1-2; 7 nucleotides align to TRBD1. Looked up from germline, CDR1 is MNHNS and CDR2 is SASEGT. The CDR3 has 14 residues. The ends lost 5 bases at V and 7 bases at J; junction bases unmatched: 10. CDR3 DNA: TGTGCCAGCAGTTTATCGACAGGGTCTCCTGGCTACACCTTC. This gives the protein CASSLSTGSPGYTF.

This chain joins TRBV5-6 and TRBJ1-2, with a weak D call TRBD1 (5 bases). Trimming left V 4 bases short and J 5 bases short, with 15 bases between. Germline V gene sequence: CDR1 SGHDT, CDR2 YYEEEE. This CDR3 is built from 14 residues. The chain's CDR3 is CASSRLGDGYGYTF. The CDR3 DNA reads TGTGCCAGCAGCCGTTTAGGGGATGGTTATGGCTACACCTTC.

The CDR3 nucleotides read TGTGCCAGCTCACCAGGACTGGGACTGGGGGAGACCCAGTACTTC. It codes for CASSPGLGLGETQYF. The chain has TRBV18 and TRBJ2-5, with D maybe TRBD2 (6 bases). V lost 2 bases to trimming and J lost 5 bases, with 15 bases between them. The CDR3 runs 15 residues. CDR1 and CDR2 from the germline V gene are KGHSH and LQKENI.

The V and J genes are TRBV19 and TRBJ2-7; 8 bases align to TRBD1. Germline lookup yields CDR1 LNHDA and CDR2 SQIVND (reference sequence). The CDR3 is 15 amino acids. Trimming removed 4 bases from V and 0 bases from J; junction bases left unmatched: 5. In DNA form, the CDR3 reads TGTGCCAGTAGTAGGGACAGGATCAGCTCCTACGAGCAGTACTTC. Translating gives CASSRDRISSYEQYF.

The rearrangement links TRBV3-1 (or the pseudogene TRBV3-2) to TRBJ2-7, with 9 positions matching TRBD1. The junction had 8 bases not matched to a gene; V was cut back by 5 bases and J by 6 bases. This CDR3 contains 14 residues. Germline V gene lookup returns CDR1 LGHDT and CDR2 YNNKEL (reference sequence). The CDR3 loop reads CASSTTGTGSEQYF. CDR3 bases: TGTGCCAGCAGCACTACCGGGACAGGGAGCGAGCAGTACTTC.

V and J are TRBV27 and TRBJ2-2; 8 nucleotides agree with TRBD2. V lost 6 bases, J lost 4 bases, and 10 bases stayed unmatched. Germline values: CDR1 MNHEY, CDR2 SMNVEV (reference sequence). This CDR3 contains 16 residues. The CDR3: CASSLGGGLFTGELFF. The CDR3 DNA reads as TGTGCCAGCAGCCTCGGGGGGGGACTTTTCACCGGGGAGCTGTTTTTT.

The rearrangement joins TRBV27 to TRBJ1-2, with no clear D. V dropped 8 bases and J dropped 4 bases, with 17 bases sitting between them. CDR1 MNHEY and CDR2 SMNVEV come from the germline V gene (reference sequence). This CDR3 contains 14 residues. The CDR3 DNA reads TGTGCCAGCTCGATGCAACGATTCGGCTATGGCTACACCTTC. The encoded protein is CASSMQRFGYGYTF.

The chain has TRBV3-1 (or the pseudogene TRBV3-2) and TRBJ2-3; the D gene is possibly TRBD2 (7 bases). The CDR3 totals 15 residues. CDR1 is LGHDT, CDR2 YNNKEL, per germline (reference sequence). V was clipped by 4 bases and J by 6 bases, with 17 bases between them. CDR3: CASSPYGGPQDTQYF. CDR3 nucleotides: TGTGCCAGCAGCCCTTACGGGGGGCCTCAGGATACGCAGTATTTT.

As DNA, the CDR3 is TGTGCCAGCAGTGATCCTGGGGGGAACGAGCAGTACTTC. It specifies CASSDPGGNEQYF. The chain uses TRBV5-6 and TRBJ2-7, with a tentative D call TRBD2 (6 bases). Germline CDR1 and CDR2: SGHDT and YYEEEE. V was cut by 5 bases and J by 5 bases, with 14 bases left in between. The CDR3 runs 13 residues.

J is TRBJ1-5 and V is TRBV6-1; the D gene is possibly TRBD1 (6 bases). The CDR3 contains 15 residues. Germline lookup yields CDR1 MNHNS and CDR2 SASEGT. Trimming pared 0 bases from V and 1 base from J, leaving 7 bases between. The CDR3 DNA sequence: TGTGCCAGCAGTGAAGCCGACAGGAGCAATCAGCCCCAGCATTTT. Translated, it gives CASSEADRSNQPQHF.

The genes are TRBV10-1 and TRBJ1-1; a possible D gene is TRBD1 (6 bases). This CDR3 contains 20 residues. The germline CDR1 and CDR2 sequences are WNHNN and SYGVQD (reference sequence). Trimming removed 3 bases at V and 5 bases at J, with 31 bases between. CDR3 sequence: CASSDHSSVGHRVLETEAFF. CDR3 bases: TGCGCCAGCAGTGATCACTCTAGTGTCGGTCACAGGGTTCTCGAAACTGAAGCTTTCTTT.

The rearrangement joins TRBV7-4 to TRBJ2-5; TRBD1 matches 10 bases. The CDR3 sequence is 19 residues long. The germline V gene encodes CDR1 SGHVT and CDR2 SQSDAQ. J lost 3 bases, V lost 2 bases, and 15 bases had no gene match. The CDR3 reads CASSLMGNGQGDSKETQYF. CDR3 DNA sequence: TGTGCCAGCAGCTTAATGGGAAACGGACAGGGGGATTCAAAAGAGACCCAGTACTTC.

The chain recombines TRBV28 with TRBJ1-4; 7 nucleotides align to TRBD1. CDR1 MDHEN and CDR2 SYDVKM come from the germline V gene. The V segment lost 7 bases and the J segment 2 bases; nucleotides outside the gene matches: 7. The CDR3 contains 15 residues. Written as DNA, the CDR3 is TGTGCCAGCACCTCCCCAGGGGGGACTAATGAAAAACTGTTTTTT. Translation: CASTSPGGTNEKLFF.

The chain has TRBV19 and TRBJ1-5, with 7 bases matching TRBD1. In germline, CDR1 is LNHDA, CDR2 SQIVND (reference sequence). V lost 4 bases to trimming and J lost 5 bases; unmatched junction nucleotides: 8. CDR3 length: 15 residues. CDR3 coding DNA: TGTGCCAGTAGTAATAATGACAGGGCATATCAGCCCCAGCATTTT. It is translated as CASSNNDRAYQPQHF. Using reference TRBV19 and TRBJ1-5 for the parts outside the CDR3, the full variable domain is DGGITQSPKYLFRKEGQNVTLSCEQNLNHDAMYWYRQDPGQGLRLIYYSQIVNDFQKGDIAEGYSVSREKKESFPLTVTSAQKNPTAFYLCASSNNDRAYQPQHFGDGTRLSIL.

The J gene is TRBJ1-3, the V gene TRBV11-2, with D perhaps matching TRBD1 (6 bases). Trimming shortened V by 1 base and J by 4 bases, and 8 bases separated the two germline ends. The germline V gene has CDR1 SGHAT and CDR2 FQNNGV. This CDR3 is 14 amino acids long. The CDR3 bases are TGTGCCAGCAGCTTAGGGGGGACAGGAAACACCATATATTTT. It encodes CASSLGGTGNTIYF.